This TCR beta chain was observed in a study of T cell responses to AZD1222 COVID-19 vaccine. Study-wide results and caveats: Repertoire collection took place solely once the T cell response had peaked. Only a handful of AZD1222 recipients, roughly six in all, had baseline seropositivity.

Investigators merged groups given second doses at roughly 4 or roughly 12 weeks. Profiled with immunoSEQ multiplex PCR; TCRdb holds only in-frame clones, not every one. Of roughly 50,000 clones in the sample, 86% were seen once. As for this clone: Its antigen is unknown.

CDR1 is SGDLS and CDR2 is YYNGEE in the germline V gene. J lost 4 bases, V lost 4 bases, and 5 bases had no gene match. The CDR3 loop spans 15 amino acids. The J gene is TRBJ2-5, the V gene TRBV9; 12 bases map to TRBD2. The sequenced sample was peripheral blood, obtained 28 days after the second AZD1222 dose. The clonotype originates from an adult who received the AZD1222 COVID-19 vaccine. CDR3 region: CASSSSGRASETQYF. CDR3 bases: TGTGCCAGCAGCTCTAGCGGGAGGGCCTCAGAGACCCAGTACTTC. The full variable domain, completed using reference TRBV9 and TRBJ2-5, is DSGVTQTPKHLITATGQRVTLRCSPRSGDLSVYWYQQSLDQGLQFLIQYYNGEERAKGNILERFSAQQFPDLHSELNLSSLELGDSALYFCASSSSGRASETQYFGPGTRLLVL.